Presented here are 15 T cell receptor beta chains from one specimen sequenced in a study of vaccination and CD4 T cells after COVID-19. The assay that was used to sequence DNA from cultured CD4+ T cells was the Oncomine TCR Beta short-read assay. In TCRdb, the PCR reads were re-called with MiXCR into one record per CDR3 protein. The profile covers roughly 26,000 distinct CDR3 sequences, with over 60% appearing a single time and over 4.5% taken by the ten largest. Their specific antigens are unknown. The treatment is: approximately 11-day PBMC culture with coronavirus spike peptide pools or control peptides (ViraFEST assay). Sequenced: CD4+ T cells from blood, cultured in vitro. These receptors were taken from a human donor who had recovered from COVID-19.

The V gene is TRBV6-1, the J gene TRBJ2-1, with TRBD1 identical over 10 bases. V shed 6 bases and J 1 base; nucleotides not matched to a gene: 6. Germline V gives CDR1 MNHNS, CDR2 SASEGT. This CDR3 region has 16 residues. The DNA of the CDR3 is TGTGCCAGCAGGACAGACAGGGGGCAATCCTACAATGAGCAGTTCTTC. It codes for CASRTDRGQSYNEQFF.

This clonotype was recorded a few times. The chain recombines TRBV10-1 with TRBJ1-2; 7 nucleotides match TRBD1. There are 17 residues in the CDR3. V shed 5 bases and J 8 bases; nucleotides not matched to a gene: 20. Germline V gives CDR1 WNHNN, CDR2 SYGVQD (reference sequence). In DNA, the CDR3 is TGCGCCAGCAGTCCTGCAGGGGGTCCGCCCCTCCTATGGGGCTACACCTTC. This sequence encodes CASSPAGGPPLLWGYTF.

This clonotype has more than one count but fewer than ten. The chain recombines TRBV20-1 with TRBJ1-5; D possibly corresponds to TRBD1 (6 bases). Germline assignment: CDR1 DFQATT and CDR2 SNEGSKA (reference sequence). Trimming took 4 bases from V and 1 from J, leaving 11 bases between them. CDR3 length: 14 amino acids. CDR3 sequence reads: CSATGGGSNQPQHF. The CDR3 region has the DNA TGCAGTGCTACCGGGGGCGGGAGCAATCAGCCCCAGCATTTT.

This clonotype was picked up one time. CDR3 bases: TGTGCCAGCTCACCACAGGGAGCGGGGTATAATTCACCCCTCCACTTT. It yields the protein CASSPQGAGYNSPLHF. This chain joins TRBV18 and TRBJ1-6, with D unresolved. Trimming stripped 1 base from V and 4 bases from J, with 11 bases between. CDR1 is KGHSH, CDR2 LQKENI, per germline. CDR3 length: 16 amino acids.

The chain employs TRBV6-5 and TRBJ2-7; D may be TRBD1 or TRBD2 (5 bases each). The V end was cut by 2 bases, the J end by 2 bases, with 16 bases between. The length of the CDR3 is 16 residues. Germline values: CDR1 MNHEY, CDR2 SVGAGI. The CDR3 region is CASSYGGRGHTYEQYF. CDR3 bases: TGTGCCAGCAGTTACGGCGGTCGGGGCCATACCTACGAGCAGTACTTC.

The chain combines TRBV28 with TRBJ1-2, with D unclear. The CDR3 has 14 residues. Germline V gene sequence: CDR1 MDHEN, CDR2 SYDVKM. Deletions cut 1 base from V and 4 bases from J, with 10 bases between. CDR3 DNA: TGTGCCAGCAGTTTATTAGACGGCTTCTATGGCTACACCTTC. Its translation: CASSLLDGFYGYTF.

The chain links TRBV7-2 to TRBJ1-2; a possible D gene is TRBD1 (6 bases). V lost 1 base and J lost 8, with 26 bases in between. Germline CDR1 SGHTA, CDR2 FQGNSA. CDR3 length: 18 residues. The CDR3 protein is CASSLGPAPLGGAHGYTF. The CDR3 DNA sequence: TGTGCCAGCAGCTTAGGGCCGGCACCCCTGGGGGGGGCGCACGGCTACACCTTC.

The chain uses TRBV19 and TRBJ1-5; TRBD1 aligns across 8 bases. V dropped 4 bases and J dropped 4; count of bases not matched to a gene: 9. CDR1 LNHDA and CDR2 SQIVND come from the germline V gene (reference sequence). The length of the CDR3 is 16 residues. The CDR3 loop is CASSTIDRGRNQPQHF. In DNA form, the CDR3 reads TGTGCCAGTAGTACTATTGACAGGGGACGTAATCAGCCCCAGCATTTT. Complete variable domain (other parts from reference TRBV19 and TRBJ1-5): DGGITQSPKYLFRKEGQNVTLSCEQNLNHDAMYWYRQDPGQGLRLIYYSQIVNDFQKGDIAEGYSVSREKKESFPLTVTSAQKNPTAFYLCASSTIDRGRNQPQHFGDGTRLSIL.

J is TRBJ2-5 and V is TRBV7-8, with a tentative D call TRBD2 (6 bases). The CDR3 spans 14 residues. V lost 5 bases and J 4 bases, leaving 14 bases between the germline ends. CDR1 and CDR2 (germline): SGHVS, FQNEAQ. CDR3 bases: TGTGCCAGCAGCGCTAGGAGGGTCCCAGAGACCCAGTACTTC. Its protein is CASSARRVPETQYF.

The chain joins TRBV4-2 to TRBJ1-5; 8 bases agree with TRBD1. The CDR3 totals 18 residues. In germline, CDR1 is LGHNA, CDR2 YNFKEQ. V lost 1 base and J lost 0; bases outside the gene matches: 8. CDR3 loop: CASSQGRGQVSSNQPQHF. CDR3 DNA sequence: TGTGCCAGCAGCCAAGGAAGGGGACAGGTCTCTAGCAATCAGCCCCAGCATTTT.

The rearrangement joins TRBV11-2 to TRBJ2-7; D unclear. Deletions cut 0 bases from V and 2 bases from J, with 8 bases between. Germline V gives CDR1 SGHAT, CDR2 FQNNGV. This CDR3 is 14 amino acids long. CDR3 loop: CASSLDGGPYEQYF. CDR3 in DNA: TGTGCCAGCAGCTTAGATGGTGGCCCCTACGAGCAGTACTTC.

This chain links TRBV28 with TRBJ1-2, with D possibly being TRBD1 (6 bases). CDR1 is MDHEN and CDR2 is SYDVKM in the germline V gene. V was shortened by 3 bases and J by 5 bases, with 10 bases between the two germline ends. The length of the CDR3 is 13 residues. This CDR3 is CASSFRQGYGYTF. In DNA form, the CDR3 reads TGTGCCAGCAGTTTTCGGCAGGGGTATGGCTACACCTTC.

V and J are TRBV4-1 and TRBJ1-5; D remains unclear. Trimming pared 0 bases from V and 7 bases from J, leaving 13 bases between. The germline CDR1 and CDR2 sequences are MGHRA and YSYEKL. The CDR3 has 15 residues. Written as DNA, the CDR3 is TGCGCCAGCAGCCAAGATCGGGGAGAATCCCAGCCCCAGCATTTT. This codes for CASSQDRGESQPQHF.

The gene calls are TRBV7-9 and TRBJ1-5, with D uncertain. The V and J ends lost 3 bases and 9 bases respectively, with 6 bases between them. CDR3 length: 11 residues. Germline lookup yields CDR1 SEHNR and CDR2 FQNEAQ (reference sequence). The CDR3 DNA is TGTGCCAGCAGCTTTAGCGGGCCCCAGCATTTT. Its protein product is CASSFSGPQHF.

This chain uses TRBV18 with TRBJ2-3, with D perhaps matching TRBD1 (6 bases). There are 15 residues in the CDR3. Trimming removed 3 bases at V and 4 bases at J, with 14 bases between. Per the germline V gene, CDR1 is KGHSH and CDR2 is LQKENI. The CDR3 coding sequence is TGTGCCAGCTCACCCAACCCAGGGGCCTCAGATACGCAGTATTTT. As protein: CASSPNPGASDTQYF.